This T cell receptor beta chain derives from a study of cytomegalovirus exposure and HLA in healthy donors. Findings of the study overall: The study listed 164 cytomegalovirus-associated TCR beta chains. It was reported that the classifier diagnosed cytomegalovirus status with high specificity and sensitivity in both the original and validation cohorts. Most sequenced TCRs were rare (though some public TCRs occurred in many donors).

CDR1 and CDR2 (germline): MNHNY, SVGAGI (reference sequence). The CDR3 is made up of 13 amino acids. Trimming took off 6 bases at V and 3 bases at J, with 11 bases between the two ends. The donors were part of the validation cohort of roughly 110 subjects. That cohort was separate from the first cohort, which comprised 500 to 850 subjects. The data were produced by immunoSEQ multiplex PCR, yet TCRdb's version contains in-frame clones alone and is incomplete. This sample has 150,000 to 200,000 clones; about 81% occur once, and the top ten carry about 1.2%. Turning to this clone: What it binds is not known.

Sequencing input: PBMCs. The TCR sequence derives from a woman between 25 and 40 years old in good health and CMV-seronegative. V gene TRBV6-6 combines with J gene TRBJ1-1; TRBD1 is a possible D gene (5 bases). The CDR3 DNA follows: TGTGCCAGCAGCGCCCGGGGGGACACTGAAGCTTTCTTT. Its translation: CASSARGDTEAFF.